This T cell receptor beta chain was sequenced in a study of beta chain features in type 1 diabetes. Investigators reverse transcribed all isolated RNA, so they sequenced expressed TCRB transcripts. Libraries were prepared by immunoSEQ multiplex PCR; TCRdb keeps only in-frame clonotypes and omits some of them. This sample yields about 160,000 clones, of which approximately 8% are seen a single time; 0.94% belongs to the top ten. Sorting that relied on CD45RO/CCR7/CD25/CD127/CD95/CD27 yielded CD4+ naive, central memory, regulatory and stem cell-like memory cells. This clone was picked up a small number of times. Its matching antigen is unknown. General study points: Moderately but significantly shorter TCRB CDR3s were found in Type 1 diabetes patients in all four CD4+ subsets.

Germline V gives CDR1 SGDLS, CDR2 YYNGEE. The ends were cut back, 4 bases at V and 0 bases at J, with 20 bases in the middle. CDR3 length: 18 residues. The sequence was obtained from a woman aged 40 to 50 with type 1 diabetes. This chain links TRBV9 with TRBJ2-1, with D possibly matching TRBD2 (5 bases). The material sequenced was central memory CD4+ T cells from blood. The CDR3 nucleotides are TGTGCCAGCAGCCCACGGACCGTCGGGGTCGGCTCCTACAATGAGCAGTTCTTC. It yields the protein CASSPRTVGVGSYNEQFF.